This T cell receptor beta chain was identified in a study of T cells in localized non-small cell lung cancer. Trimming at V came to 3 bases and at J to 5 bases, leaving 4 bases not matched to a gene. From germline, CDR1 is SGHAT and CDR2 FQNNGV. The CDR3 runs to 13 residues. Sequencing was performed with immunoSEQ multiplex PCR; in TCRdb, only in-frame clones are kept and a portion is missing. The sample records around 30,000 clones, around 93% being singletons. The receptor comes from a man aged 40 to 69 with stage II lung adenocarcinoma. Sequenced here: PBMCs, sampled before any cancer treatment. The genes are TRBV11-2 and TRBJ2-7, with 7 positions matching TRBD1. The CDR3 loop reads CASSLDRTDEQYF. The CDR3 DNA follows: TGTGCCAGCAGCTTGGACAGGACCGACGAGCAGTACTTC.